These 4 T cell receptor beta chains originate from one sample sequenced in a study of blood T cell repertoires in COVID-19. Profiling relied on immunoSEQ multiplex PCR, and the TCRdb table lists in-frame clones only, not all of them. The sample consists of over 250,000 clones, approximately 86% of them appearing once. The sample comprised peripheral blood. The receptor set was obtained from a woman aged 65 to 85 with COVID-19, enrolled during active disease.

This chain uses TRBV19 with TRBJ2-7, with D unclear. This CDR3 has 14 amino acids. Per the germline V gene, CDR1 is LNHDA and CDR2 is SQIVND (reference sequence). V was clipped by 5 bases and J by 6 bases, with 17 bases between them. CDR3 bases: TGTGCCAGTAGTCCCTCAGGTCCGTCACTCGAGCAGTACTTC. Protein sequence: CASSPSGPSLEQYF.

This chain connects TRBV9 to TRBJ2-2, with D possibly TRBD1 on 6 matching bases. V shed 0 bases and J shed 3 bases, with 9 bases lying between them. Germline-derived CDR1 and CDR2 are SGDLS and YYNGEE. The CDR3 loop spans 15 amino acids. CDR3 protein: CASSVEGGYTGELFF. CDR3 coding DNA: TGTGCCAGCAGCGTAGAAGGGGGTTACACCGGGGAGCTGTTTTTT.

The V call is TRBV4-1, the J call TRBJ2-7; 11 bases are shared with TRBD1. The junction had 10 bases not matched to a gene; V was cut back by 6 bases and J by 3 bases. This CDR3 comprises 16 residues. Germline V gene sequence: CDR1 MGHRA, CDR2 YSYEKL. CDR3 DNA sequence: TGCGCCAGCAGTATCATTCCGGGACAGGGGGACTACGAGCAGTACTTC. Translated, it gives CASSIIPGQGDYEQYF.

J is TRBJ2-2 and V is TRBV24-1; TRBD2 aligns across 9 bases. The length of the CDR3 is 12 residues. J was trimmed by 5 bases and V by 12 bases; bases with no gene match: 3. CDR1 and CDR2 from the germline V gene are KGHDR and SFDVKD. CDR3 residues: CAVLAGTGELFF. The CDR3 DNA follows: TGTGCCGTACTAGCGGGTACCGGGGAGCTGTTTTTT.